Listed below are T cell receptor beta chains from one sample, sequenced in a study of blood T cell repertoires in COVID-19. The table came from immunoSEQ multiplex PCR; TCRdb's copy has only in-frame clones and leaves some out. Seen here are over 200,000 clones, approximately 91% observed once, and the top ten hold about 0.7%. The sample consisted of peripheral blood. Every receptor here comes from a human donor in a cohort sampled during active COVID-19. CDR3s include the opening cysteine and the closing phenylalanine or tryptophan. A D gene is named only where the DNA matches it firmly. Clone size is given for some rows only: seen once, a few or many times, or a class if the clone is expanded.

clone_size,d_call,j_call,v_call,cdr3_nt,cdr3_aa
.,.,TRBJ1-2,TRBV12-3/TRBV12-4,TGTGCCAGCAGTCCCTCCGTTTATGGCTACACCTTC,CASSPSVYGYTF
.,TRBD2,TRBJ2-7,TRBV11-2,TGTGCCAGCAGCCCAAGGAACCCCGGGGGGGTTGGCGGCTACGAGCAGTACTTC,CASSPRNPGGVGGYEQYF
.,.,TRBJ1-2,TRBV21-1,TGTGCCAGCAGCCCCCCTCGTGGAGGACTCCCTGGCTACACCTTC,CASSPPRGGLPGYTF
.,TRBD1,TRBJ2-4,TRBV28,TGTGCCAGCAGTCAAACAGGGGGCAACTCTTTAGCCAAAAACATTCAGTACTTC,CASSQTGGNSLAKNIQYF
.,.,TRBJ1-2,TRBV9,TGTGCCAGCAGCGTAGGGCTTGGCTACACCTTC,CASSVGLGYTF
.,TRBD2,TRBJ2-7,TRBV3-1/TRBV3-2,TGTGCCAGCAGCCCGAGCGGGGGGCTCGGCGAGCAGTACTTC,CASSPSGGLGEQYF
once,TRBD1,TRBJ2-2,TRBV7-2,TGTGCCAGCAGCTTAAGGACAGGGGGTACCGGGGAGCTGTTTTTT,CASSLRTGGTGELFF
.,TRBD1,TRBJ1-4,TRBV15,TGTGCCACCAGCAGACTTATGACAGGGGGCAATGAAAAACTGTTTTTT,CATSRLMTGGNEKLFF
.,TRBD2,TRBJ2-7,TRBV18,TGTGCCAGCTCACCCCGATCTAGCGGGAGTCTGGGGGAGCAGTACTTC,CASSPRSSGSLGEQYF
.,TRBD2,TRBJ2-7,TRBV7-8,TGTGCCAGCAGCTTACCTAGCGGGGGGGTAACCTACGAGCAGTACTTC,CASSLPSGGVTYEQYF
.,.,TRBJ1-1,TRBV18,TGTGCCAGCTCACCAGGACTTCACACTGAAGCTTTCTTT,CASSPGLHTEAFF
few,.,TRBJ2-3,TRBV27,TGTGCCAGCAGTTTTCAAGGCGGGATTAGCACAGATACGCAGTATTTT,CASSFQGGISTDTQYF
once,.,TRBJ2-1,TRBV7-2,TGTGCCAGCAGCCGCGAAGGGGGGGGCGGTTTCGGCAATGAGCAGTTCTTC,CASSREGGGGFGNEQFF
.,.,TRBJ2-7,TRBV25-1,TGTGCCAGCAGTGACGGCTCTGATGCGGCCTACGAGCAGTACTTC,CASSDGSDAAYEQYF
.,TRBD2,TRBJ2-7,TRBV4-3,TGCGCCAGCAGCCAAGGCTCGGGAGGGCGCTACGAGCAGTACTTC,CASSQGSGGRYEQYF
.,.,TRBJ2-7,TRBV4-3,TGCGCCAGCAGCCAAGACAGGTCCTACGAGCAGTACTTC,CASSQDRSYEQYF